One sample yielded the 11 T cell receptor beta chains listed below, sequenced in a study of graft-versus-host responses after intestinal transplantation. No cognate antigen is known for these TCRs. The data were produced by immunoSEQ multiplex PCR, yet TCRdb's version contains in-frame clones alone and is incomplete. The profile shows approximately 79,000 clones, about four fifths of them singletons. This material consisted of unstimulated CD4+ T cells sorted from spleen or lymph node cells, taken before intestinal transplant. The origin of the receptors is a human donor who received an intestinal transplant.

The chain's CDR3 is CASSEEHLLDSTDTQYF. CDR3 in DNA: TGTGCCAGCAGTGAAGAGCACCTACTAGATAGCACAGATACGCAGTATTTT. The rearrangement uses TRBV6-1 and TRBJ2-3; D possibly corresponds to TRBD2 (5 bases). Between the trimmed V and J ends, which lost 1 base and 0 bases, there was a span of 14 bases. Germline CDR1 reads MNHNS; CDR2 reads SASEGT. The CDR3 spans 17 residues.

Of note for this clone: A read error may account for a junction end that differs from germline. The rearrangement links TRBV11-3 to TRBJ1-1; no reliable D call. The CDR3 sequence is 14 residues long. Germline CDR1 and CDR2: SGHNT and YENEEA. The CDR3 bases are TGTGCCAGCAGCTTCGGCCGGGAGAACACTAAAGCTTTCTTT. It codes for CASSFGRENTKAFF.

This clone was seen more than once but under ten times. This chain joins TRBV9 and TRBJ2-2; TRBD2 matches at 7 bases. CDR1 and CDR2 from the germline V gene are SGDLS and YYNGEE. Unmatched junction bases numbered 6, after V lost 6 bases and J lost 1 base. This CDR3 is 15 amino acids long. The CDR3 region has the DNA TGTGCCAGCAACCCCGGGACTATGAACACCGGGGAGCTGTTTTTT. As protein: CASNPGTMNTGELFF.

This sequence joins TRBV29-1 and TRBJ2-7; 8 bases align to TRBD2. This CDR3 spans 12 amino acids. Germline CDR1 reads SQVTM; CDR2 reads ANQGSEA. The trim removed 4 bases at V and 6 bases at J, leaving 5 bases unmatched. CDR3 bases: TGCAGCGTTGTAGCGGGACGGGGCGAGCAGTACTTC. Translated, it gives CSVVAGRGEQYF.

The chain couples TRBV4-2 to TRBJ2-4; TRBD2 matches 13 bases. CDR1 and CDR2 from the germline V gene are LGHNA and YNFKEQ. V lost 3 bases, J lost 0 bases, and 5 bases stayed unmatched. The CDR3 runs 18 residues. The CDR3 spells CASSHGTSGAGAKNIQYF. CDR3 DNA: TGTGCCAGCAGCCACGGGACTAGCGGGGCTGGAGCCAAAAACATTCAGTACTTC.

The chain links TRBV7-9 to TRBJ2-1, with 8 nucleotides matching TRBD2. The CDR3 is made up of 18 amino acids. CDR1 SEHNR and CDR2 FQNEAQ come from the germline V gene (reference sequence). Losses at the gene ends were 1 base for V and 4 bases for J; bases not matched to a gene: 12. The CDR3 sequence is CASSLGAGTRVQYNEQFF. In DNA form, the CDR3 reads TGTGCCAGCAGCTTAGGGGCCGGGACTAGAGTTCAGTACAATGAGCAGTTCTTC.

The CDR3 sequence is CASSLEKGRLFYGYTF. The CDR3 region has the DNA TGTGCCAGCAGCTTGGAGAAGGGGAGGCTGTTCTATGGCTACACCTTC. The chain joins TRBV5-8 to TRBJ1-2; tentatively, D is TRBD1 (5 bases). V gave up 0 bases and J gave up 4 bases, with 16 bases separating them. The V gene's germline CDR1 is SGHTS and CDR2 YDEGEE. The CDR3 loop spans 16 amino acids.

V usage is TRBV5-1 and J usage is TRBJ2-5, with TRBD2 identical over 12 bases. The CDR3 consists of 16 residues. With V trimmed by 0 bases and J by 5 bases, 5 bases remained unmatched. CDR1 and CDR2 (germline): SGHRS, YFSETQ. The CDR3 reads CASSLAGTSGWETQYF. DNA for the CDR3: TGCGCCAGCAGCTTGGCCGGGACTAGCGGGTGGGAGACCCAGTACTTC.

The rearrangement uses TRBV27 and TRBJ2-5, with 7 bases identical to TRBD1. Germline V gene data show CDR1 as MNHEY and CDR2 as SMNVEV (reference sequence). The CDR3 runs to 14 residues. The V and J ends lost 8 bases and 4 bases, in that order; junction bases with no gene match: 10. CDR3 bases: TGTGCCAGCGGGACAGTAGGTTTTCCAGAGACCCAGTACTTC. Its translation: CASGTVGFPETQYF.

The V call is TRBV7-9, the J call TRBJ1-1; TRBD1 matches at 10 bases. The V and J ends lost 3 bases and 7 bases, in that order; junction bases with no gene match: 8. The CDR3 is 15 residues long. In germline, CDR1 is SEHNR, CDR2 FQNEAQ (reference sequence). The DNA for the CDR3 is TGTGCCAGCAGCTTGTTGGGACAGGGGTATGTTGAAGCTTTCTTT. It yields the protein CASSLLGQGYVEAFF.

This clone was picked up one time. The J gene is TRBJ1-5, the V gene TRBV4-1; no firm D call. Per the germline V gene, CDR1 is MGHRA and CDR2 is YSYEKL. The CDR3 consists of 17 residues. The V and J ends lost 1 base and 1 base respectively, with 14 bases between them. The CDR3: CASSQASAGGSNQPQHF. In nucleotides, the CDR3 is TGCGCCAGCAGCCAAGCCTCCGCGGGAGGAAGCAATCAGCCCCAGCATTTT.